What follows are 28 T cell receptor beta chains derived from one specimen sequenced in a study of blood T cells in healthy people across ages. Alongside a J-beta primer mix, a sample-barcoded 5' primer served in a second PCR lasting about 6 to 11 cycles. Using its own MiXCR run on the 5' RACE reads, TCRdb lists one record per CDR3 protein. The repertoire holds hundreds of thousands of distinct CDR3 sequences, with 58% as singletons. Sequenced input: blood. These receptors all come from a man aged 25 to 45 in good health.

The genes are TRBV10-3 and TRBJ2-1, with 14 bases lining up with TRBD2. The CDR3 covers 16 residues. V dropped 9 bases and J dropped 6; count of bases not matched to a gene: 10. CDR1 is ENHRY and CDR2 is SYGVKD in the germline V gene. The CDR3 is CAIRWTGTSGSNEQFF. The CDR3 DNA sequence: TGTGCCATTCGATGGACCGGGACTAGCGGGAGCAATGAGCAGTTCTTC.

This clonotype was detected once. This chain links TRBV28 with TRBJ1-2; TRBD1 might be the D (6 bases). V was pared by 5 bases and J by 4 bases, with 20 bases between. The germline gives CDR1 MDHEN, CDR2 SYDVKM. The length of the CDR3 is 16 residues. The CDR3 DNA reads TGTGCCAGCAGTCTGAACCACAGGGCCTTGGTCTATGGCTACACCTTC. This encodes CASSLNHRALVYGYTF.

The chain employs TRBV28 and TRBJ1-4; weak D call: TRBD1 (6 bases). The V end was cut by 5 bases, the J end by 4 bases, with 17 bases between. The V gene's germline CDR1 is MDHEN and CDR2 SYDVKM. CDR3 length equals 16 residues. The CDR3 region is CASSIRGGRNNEKLFF. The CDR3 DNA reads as TGTGCCAGCAGTATAAGGGGGGGGCGAAATAATGAAAAACTGTTTTTT.

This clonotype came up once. CDR3: CASSQSSGGLTDTQYF. The CDR3 DNA reads TGTGCCAGCAGCCAATCTAGCGGGGGGCTCACAGATACGCAGTATTTT. The gene calls are TRBV3-1 and TRBJ2-3; 11 bases line up with TRBD2. V was pared by 2 bases and J by 2 bases, with 3 bases of the junction left unmatched. The CDR3 has 16 amino acids. CDR1 and CDR2 from the germline V gene are LGHDT and YNNKEL (reference sequence).

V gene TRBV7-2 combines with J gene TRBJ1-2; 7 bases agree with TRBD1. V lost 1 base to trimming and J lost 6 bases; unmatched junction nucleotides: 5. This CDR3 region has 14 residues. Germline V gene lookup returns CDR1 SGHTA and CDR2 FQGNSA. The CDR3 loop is CASSLVTGPDGYTF. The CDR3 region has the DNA TGTGCCAGCAGCTTAGTGACAGGGCCTGATGGCTACACCTTC.

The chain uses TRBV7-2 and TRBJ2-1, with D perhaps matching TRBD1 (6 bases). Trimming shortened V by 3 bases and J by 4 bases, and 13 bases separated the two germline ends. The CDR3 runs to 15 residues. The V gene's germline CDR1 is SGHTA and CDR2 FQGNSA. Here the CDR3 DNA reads TGTGCCAGCAGCTTGAAGGGGGTCACTTACAATGAGCAGTTCTTC. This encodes CASSLKGVTYNEQFF.

In DNA, the CDR3 is TGTGCCAGCAGTTCCCGGGACCGCCCAAGGTACTTC. Its protein is CASSSRDRPRYF. The genes are TRBV6-6 and TRBJ2-4, with D perhaps assigned TRBD1 or TRBD2 (5 bases each). V was cut by 4 bases and J by 15 bases, with 16 bases left in between. The CDR3 sequence is 12 residues long. In germline, CDR1 is MNHNY, CDR2 SVGAGI (reference sequence).

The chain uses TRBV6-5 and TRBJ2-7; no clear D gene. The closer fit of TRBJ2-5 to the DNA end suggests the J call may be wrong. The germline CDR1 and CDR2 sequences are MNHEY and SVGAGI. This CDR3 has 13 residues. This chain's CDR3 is CASSYFARETQYF. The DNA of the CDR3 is TGTGCCAGCAGTTATTTTGCGAGGGAGACCCAGTACTTC.

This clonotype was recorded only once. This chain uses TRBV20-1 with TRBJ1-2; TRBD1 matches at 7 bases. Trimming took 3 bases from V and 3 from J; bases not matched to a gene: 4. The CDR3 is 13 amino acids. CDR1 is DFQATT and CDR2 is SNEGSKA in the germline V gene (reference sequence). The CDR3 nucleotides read TGCAGTGCTAGGATAGACAGGGACTATGGCTACACCTTC. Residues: CSARIDRDYGYTF.

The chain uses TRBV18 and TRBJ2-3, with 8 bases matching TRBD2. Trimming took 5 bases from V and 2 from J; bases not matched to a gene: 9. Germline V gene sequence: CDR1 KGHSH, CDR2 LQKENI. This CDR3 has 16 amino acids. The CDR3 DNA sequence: TGTGCCAGCTCAATCCGTAGCGGGACTCACACAGATACGCAGTATTTT. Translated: CASSIRSGTHTDTQYF.

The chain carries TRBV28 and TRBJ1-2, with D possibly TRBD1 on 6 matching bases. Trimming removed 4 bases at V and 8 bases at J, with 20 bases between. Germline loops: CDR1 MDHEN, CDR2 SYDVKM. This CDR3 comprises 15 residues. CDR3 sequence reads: CASSSGAVSGRGYTF. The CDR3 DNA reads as TGTGCCAGCAGTTCGGGGGCGGTGTCGGGGCGCGGCTACACCTTC.

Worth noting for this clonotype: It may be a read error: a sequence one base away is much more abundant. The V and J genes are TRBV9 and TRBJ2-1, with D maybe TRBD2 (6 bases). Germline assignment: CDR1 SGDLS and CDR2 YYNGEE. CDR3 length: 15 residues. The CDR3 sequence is CAGSVRGGYSNEQFF. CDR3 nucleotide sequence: TGTGCCGGCAGCGTACGTGGGGGGTATTCCAATGAGCAGTTCTTC.

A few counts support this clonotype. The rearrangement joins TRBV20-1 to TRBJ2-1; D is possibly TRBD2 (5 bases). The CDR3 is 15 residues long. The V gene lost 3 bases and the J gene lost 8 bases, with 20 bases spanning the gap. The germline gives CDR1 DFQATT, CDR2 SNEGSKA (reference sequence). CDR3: CSASRAQAARDEQFF. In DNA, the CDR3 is TGCAGTGCTAGCAGAGCGCAAGCCGCGCGGGATGAGCAGTTCTTC.

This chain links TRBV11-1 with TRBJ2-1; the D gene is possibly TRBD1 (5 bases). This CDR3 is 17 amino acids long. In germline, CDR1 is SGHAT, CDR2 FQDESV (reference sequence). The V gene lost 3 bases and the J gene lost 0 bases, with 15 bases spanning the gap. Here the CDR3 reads CASSLFVGDSSYNEQFF. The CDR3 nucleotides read TGTGCCAGCAGCTTGTTCGTCGGAGACAGCTCCTACAATGAGCAGTTCTTC.

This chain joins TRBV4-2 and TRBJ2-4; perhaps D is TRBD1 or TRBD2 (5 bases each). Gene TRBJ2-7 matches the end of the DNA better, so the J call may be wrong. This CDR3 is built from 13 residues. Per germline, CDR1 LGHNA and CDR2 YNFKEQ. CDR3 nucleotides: TGTGCCAGCAGCCCTATGGGGGTCGGCGAGCAGTACTTC. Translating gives CASSPMGVGEQYF.

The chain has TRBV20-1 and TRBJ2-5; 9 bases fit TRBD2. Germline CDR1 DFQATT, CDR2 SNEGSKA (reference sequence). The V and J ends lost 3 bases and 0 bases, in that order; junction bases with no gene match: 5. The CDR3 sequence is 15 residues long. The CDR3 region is CSASRASGDQETQYF. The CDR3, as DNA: TGCAGTGCTAGTAGGGCTAGCGGGGACCAAGAGACCCAGTACTTC.

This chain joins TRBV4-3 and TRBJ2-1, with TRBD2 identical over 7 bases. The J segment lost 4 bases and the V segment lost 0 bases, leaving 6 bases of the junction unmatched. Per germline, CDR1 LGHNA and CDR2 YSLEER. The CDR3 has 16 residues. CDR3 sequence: CASSQDQAGIYNEQFF. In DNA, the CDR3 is TGCGCCAGCAGCCAAGATCAAGCGGGAATTTACAATGAGCAGTTCTTC.

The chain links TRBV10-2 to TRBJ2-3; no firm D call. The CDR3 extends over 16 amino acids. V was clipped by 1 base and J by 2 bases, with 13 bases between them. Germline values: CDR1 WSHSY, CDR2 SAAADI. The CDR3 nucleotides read TGCGCCAGCAGTGAGTGGGCTAGTAGAAACACAGATACGCAGTATTTT. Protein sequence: CASSEWASRNTDTQYF.

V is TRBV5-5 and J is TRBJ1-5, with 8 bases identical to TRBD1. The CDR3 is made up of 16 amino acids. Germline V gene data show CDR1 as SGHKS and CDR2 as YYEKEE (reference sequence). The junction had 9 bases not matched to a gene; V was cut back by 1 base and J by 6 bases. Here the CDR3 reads CASSLSGRGLGQPQHF. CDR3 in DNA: TGTGCCAGCAGCTTGAGCGGCAGGGGGCTAGGTCAGCCCCAGCATTTT.

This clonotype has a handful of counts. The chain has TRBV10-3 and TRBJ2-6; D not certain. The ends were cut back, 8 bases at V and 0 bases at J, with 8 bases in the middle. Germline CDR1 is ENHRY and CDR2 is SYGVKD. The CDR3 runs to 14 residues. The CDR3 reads CAIGPNSGANVLTF. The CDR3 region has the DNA TGTGCCATCGGCCCAAACTCTGGGGCCAACGTCCTGACTTTC.

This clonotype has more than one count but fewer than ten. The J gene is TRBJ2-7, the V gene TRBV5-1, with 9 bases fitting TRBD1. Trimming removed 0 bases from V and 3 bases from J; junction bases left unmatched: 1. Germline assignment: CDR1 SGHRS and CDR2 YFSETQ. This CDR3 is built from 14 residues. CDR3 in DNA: TGCGCCAGCAGCTTGGTGGACAGGGGCTACGAGCAGTACTTC. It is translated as CASSLVDRGYEQYF.

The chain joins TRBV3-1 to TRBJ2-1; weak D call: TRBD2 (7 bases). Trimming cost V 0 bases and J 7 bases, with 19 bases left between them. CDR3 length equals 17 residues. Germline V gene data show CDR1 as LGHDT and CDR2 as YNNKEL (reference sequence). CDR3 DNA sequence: TGTGCCAGCAGCCAAGATACGGGGGGCATGAGGGTGAATGAGCAGTTCTTC. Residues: CASSQDTGGMRVNEQFF.

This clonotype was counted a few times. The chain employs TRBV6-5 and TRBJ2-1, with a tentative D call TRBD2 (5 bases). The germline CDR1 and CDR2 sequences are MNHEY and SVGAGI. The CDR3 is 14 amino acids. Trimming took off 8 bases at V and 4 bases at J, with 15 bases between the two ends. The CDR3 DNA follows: TGTGCCAGCCGCCCCGCGGACTCTTACAATGAGCAGTTCTTC. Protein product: CASRPADSYNEQFF.

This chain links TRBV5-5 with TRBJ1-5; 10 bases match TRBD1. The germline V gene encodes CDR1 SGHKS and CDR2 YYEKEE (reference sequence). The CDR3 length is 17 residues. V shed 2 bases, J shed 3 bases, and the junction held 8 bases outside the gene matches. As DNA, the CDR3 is TGTGCCAGCAGCTTTACCCAGACAGGGGGCTCCAATCAGCCCCAGCATTTT. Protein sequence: CASSFTQTGGSNQPQHF.

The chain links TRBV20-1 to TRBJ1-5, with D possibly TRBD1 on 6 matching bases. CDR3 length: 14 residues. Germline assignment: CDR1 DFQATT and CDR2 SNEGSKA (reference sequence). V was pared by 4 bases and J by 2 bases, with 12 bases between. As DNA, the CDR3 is TGCAGTGCTACTACAGGACAGCGCAATCAGCCCCAGCATTTT. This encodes CSATTGQRNQPQHF.

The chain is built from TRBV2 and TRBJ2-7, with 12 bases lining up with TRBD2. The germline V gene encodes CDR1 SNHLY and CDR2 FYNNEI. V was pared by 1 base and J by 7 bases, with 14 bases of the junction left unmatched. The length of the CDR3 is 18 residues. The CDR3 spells CASSEVSSGRALVSEQYF. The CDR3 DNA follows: TGTGCCAGCAGTGAAGTTTCTAGCGGGAGGGCCCTAGTAAGTGAGCAGTACTTC.

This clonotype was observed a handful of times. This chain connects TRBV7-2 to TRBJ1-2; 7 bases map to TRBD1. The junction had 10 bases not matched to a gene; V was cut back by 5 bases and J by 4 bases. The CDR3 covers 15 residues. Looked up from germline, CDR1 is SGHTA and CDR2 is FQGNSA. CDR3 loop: CASSPYRTGRYGYTF. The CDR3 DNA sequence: TGTGCCAGCAGCCCCTATCGGACAGGCCGCTATGGCTACACCTTC. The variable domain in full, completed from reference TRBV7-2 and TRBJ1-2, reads GAGVSQSPSNKVTEKGKDVELRCDPISGHTALYWYRQSLGQGLEFLIYFQGNSAPDKSGLPSDRFSAERTGGSVSTLTIQRTQQEDSAVYLCASSPYRTGRYGYTFGSGTRLTVV.

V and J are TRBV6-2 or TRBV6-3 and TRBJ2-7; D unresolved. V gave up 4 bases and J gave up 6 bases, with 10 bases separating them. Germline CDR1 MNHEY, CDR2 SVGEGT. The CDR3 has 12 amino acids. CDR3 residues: CASSWVQSEQYF. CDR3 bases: TGTGCCAGCAGTTGGGTTCAGAGCGAGCAGTACTTC.